Listed below are T cell receptor beta chains from one sample, sequenced in a study of CXCR3-negative and CXCR3-positive naive CD8 T cells. Using the 5' RACE reads, TCRdb records one entry per CDR3 protein without DNA. The sample holds 130,000 to 150,000 distinct CDR3 sequences. The sample was naive CXCR3+ CD8+ T cells from blood. The receptors derive from a human donor in good health. Some clones in this sample may be carry-over from other donors' samples. Each CDR3 is given with its conserved first and last residue. Each record gives: V gene, J gene, CDR3 protein.

>TRBV30|TRBJ2-1
CAVDLLYNEQFF
>TRBV21-1|TRBJ1-5
CASSKEEEPQHF
>TRBV30|TRBJ2-1
CAWTNIGEQFF
>TRBV4-3|TRBJ1-1
CASSQDTGRGNEAFF
>TRBV4-1|TRBJ1-1
CASSQGGGADEAFF
>TRBV12-3/TRBV12-4|TRBJ1-1
CASSPSTEAFF
>TRBV6-2/TRBV6-3|TRBJ2-2
CASSYSIATEDTGELFF
>TRBV29-1|TRBJ2-3
CSDGTTPSTDTQYF
>TRBV7-2|TRBJ1-1
CASSLPQGTEAFF
>TRBV6-5|TRBJ1-1
CASSYFGLGMNTEAFF
>TRBV20-1|TRBJ2-1
CSAIRPFSDEQFF
>TRBV28|TRBJ2-3
CASSLSGVTQYF
>TRBV19|TRBJ2-1
CASSIDAPRVAGGQQFF
>TRBV6-2/TRBV6-3|TRBJ2-1
CATQNPREQFF
>TRBV6-1|TRBJ1-2
CASSHLTGYGYTF
>TRBV5-1|TRBJ2-7
CASSLAGYGERYF